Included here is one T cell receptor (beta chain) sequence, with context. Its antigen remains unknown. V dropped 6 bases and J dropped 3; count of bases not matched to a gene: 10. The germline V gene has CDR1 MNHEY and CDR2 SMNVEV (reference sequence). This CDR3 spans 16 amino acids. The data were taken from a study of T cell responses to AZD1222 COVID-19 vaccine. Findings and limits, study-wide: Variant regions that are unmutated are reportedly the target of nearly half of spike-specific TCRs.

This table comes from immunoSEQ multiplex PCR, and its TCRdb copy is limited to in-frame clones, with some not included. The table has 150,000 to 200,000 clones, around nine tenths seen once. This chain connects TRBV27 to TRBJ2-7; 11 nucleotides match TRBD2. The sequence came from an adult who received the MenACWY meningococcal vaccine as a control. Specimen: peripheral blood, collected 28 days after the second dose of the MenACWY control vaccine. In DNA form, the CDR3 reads TGTGCCAGCAGGACTCGGACTAGCGGGCCCGACTACGAGCAGTACTTC. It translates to CASRTRTSGPDYEQYF.